The 8 T cell receptor beta chains given below trace back to one sample, sequenced in a study of cytomegalovirus exposure and HLA in healthy donors. The primer mix had 60 Vbeta and 13 Jbeta primers. Generated by immunoSEQ multiplex PCR, the TCRdb table keeps only in-frame clones and is missing some. Of about 110,000 clones listed, approximately 84% are singletons. Sequencing used PBMCs. The receptors stem from a man in his forties or fifties in good health and CMV-seronegative.

The V call is TRBV28, the J call TRBJ2-7, with D maybe TRBD1 (6 bases). Germline lookup yields CDR1 MDHEN and CDR2 SYDVKM. V lost 8 bases and J 2 bases, leaving 13 bases between the germline ends. The CDR3 has 13 residues. DNA for the CDR3: TGTGCCAGCGCGAGGGACACCCCCTACGAGCAGTACTTC. Translating gives CASARDTPYEQYF.

The CDR3 here is CASSQHKDSHTEAFF. CDR3 nucleotide sequence: TGTGCCAGCAGCCAACACAAAGACAGCCACACTGAAGCTTTCTTT. This rearrangement joins TRBV4-2 to TRBJ1-1; D is perhaps TRBD1 (5 bases). Trimming left V 2 bases short and J 3 bases short, with 13 bases between. This CDR3 comprises 15 residues. Germline CDR1 and CDR2: LGHNA and YNFKEQ.

The chain joins TRBV19 to TRBJ2-2, with 8 bases that match TRBD1. The CDR3 spans 15 residues. The V gene's germline CDR1 is LNHDA and CDR2 SQIVND (reference sequence). V lost 6 bases and J lost 3; bases outside the gene matches: 6. The CDR3 sequence: CASRAGQAHTGELFF. CDR3 sequence (DNA): TGTGCCAGTAGGGCGGGACAGGCGCACACCGGGGAGCTGTTTTTT.

The V gene is TRBV7-2, the J gene TRBJ2-3; 8 bases are shared with TRBD1. Germline values: CDR1 SGHTA, CDR2 FQGNSA. There are 15 residues in the CDR3. The V segment lost 0 bases and the J segment 4 bases; nucleotides outside the gene matches: 3. The CDR3 spells CASSLADRAADTQYF. The CDR3 bases are TGTGCCAGCAGCTTAGCGGACAGGGCGGCAGATACGCAGTATTTT.

The J gene is TRBJ1-2, the V gene TRBV20-1, with D perhaps TRBD1 (6 bases). The CDR3 spans 10 residues. The V end was cut by 5 bases, the J end by 8 bases, with 9 bases between. Germline CDR1 is DFQATT and CDR2 is SNEGSKA (reference sequence). The CDR3 protein is CSALRGGYTF. The CDR3 nucleotides are TGCAGTGCTTTGAGGGGGGGCTACACCTTC.

This chain joins TRBV5-1 and TRBJ2-7; 9 bases fit TRBD2. Germline CDR1 reads SGHRS; CDR2 reads YFSETQ. The CDR3 sequence is 19 residues long. Germline trimming cut 0 bases from V and 0 bases from J; bases unmatched to any gene: 13. The CDR3 region is CASSLEERGVLTTSYEQYF. The CDR3 DNA is TGCGCCAGCAGCTTGGAGGAGCGGGGGGTCCTCACTACCTCCTACGAGCAGTACTTC.

This clone showed up just once. The J gene is TRBJ2-1, the V gene TRBV5-6, with 9 bases identical to TRBD2. Germline V gene lookup returns CDR1 SGHDT and CDR2 YYEEEE. V dropped 4 bases and J dropped 6; count of bases not matched to a gene: 8. This CDR3 contains 15 residues. CDR3 loop: CASSRGLAGANEQFF. The CDR3 DNA follows: TGTGCCAGCAGCAGGGGACTAGCCGGGGCCAATGAGCAGTTCTTC.

This chain connects TRBV29-1 to TRBJ2-7; weak D call: TRBD2 (5 bases). Germline-derived CDR1 and CDR2 are SQVTM and ANQGSEA. The CDR3 runs to 14 residues. Trimming shortened V by 7 bases and J by 1 base, and 17 bases separated the two germline ends. The CDR3 DNA follows: TGCAGCGCCGTGGTGGCGGGCCTTTCCTACGAGCAGTACTTC. It translates to CSAVVAGLSYEQYF.